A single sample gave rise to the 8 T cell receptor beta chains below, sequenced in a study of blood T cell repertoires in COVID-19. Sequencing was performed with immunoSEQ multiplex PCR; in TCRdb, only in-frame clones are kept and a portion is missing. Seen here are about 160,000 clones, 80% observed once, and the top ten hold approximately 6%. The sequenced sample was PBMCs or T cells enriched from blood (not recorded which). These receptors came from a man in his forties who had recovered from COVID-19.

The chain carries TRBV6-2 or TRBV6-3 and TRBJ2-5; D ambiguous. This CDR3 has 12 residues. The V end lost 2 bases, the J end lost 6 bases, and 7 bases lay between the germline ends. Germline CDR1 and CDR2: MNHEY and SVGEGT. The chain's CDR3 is CASSYQEKTQYF. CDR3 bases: TGTGCCAGCAGTTACCAGGAAAAGACCCAGTACTTC.

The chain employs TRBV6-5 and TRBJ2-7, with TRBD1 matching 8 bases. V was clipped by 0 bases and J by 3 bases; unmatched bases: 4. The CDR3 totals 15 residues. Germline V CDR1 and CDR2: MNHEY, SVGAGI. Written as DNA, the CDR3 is TGTGCCAGCAGTTACTCGACGACAGGGGTCTACGAGCAGTACTTC. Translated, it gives CASSYSTTGVYEQYF.

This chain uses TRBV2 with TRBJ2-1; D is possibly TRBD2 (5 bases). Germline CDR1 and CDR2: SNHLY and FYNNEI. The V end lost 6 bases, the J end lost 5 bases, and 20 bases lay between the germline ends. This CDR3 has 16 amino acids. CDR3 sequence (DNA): TGTGCCAGCAGCTACAACCGGGGTCCCCCCGACAATGAGCAGTTCTTC. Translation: CASSYNRGPPDNEQFF. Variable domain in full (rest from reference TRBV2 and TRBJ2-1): EPEVTQTPSHQVTQMGQEVILRCVPISNHLYFYWYRQILGQKVEFLVSFYNNEISEKSEIFDDQFSVERPDGSNFTLKIRSTKLEDSAMYFCASSYNRGPPDNEQFFGPGTRLTVL.

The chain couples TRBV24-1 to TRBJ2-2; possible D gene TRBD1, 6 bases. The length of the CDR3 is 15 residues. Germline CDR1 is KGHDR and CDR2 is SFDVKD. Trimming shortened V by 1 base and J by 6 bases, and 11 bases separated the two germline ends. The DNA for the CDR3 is TGTGCCACCAGTGATTTTAGGGCAGGGGCCGGGGAGCTGTTTTTT. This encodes CATSDFRAGAGELFF.

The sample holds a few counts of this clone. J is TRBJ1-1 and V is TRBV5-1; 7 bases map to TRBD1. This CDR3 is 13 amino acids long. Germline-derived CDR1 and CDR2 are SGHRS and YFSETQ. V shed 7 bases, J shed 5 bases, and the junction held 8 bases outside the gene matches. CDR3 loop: CASGTGDWTEAFF. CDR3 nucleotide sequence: TGCGCCAGCGGAACAGGGGATTGGACTGAAGCTTTCTTT.

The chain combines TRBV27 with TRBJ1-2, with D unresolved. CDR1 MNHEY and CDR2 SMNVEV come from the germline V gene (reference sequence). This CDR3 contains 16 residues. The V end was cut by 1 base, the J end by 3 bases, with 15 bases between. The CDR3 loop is CASSLLGGREDYGYTF. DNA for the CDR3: TGTGCCAGCAGTTTATTGGGCGGGAGGGAAGACTATGGCTACACCTTC.

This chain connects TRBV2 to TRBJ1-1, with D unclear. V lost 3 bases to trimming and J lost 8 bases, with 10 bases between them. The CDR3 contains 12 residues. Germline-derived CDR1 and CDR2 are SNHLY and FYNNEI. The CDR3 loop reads CASSDSAGEAFF. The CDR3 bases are TGTGCCAGCAGTGATAGTGCAGGAGAAGCTTTCTTT.

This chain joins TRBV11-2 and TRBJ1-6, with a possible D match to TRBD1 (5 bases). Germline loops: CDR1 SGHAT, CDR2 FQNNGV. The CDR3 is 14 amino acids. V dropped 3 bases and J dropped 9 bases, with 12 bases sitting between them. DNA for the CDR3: TGTGCCAGCAGCTTTTCAAGGGGAATTTCACCCCTCCACTTT. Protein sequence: CASSFSRGISPLHF.